These T cell receptor beta chains were read from a single sample in a study of blood T cell repertoires in COVID-19. Profiling relied on immunoSEQ multiplex PCR, and the TCRdb table lists in-frame clones only, not all of them. Of 350,000 to 400,000 clones listed, 75% to 90% were seen once; the top ten hold approximately 1%. The sample consisted of PBMCs or T cells enriched from blood (not recorded which). The receptor source for this set is a man in his late teens or twenties who had recovered from COVID-19. The CDR3 runs from the conserved cysteine through the conserved F or W. Each record gives: clone size, J gene, V gene, D gene, CDR3 protein, CDR3 DNA. A D gene is named only where the DNA matches it firmly. Clone size, where shown, is once, few, many, or a class for clones that have expanded.

-	TRBJ1-1	TRBV19	TRBD1	CASSPRTGMNTEAFF	TGTGCCAGTAGCCCCCGGACAGGGATGAACACTGAAGCTTTCTTT
-	TRBJ2-1	TRBV19	-	CASSRTEGYNEQFF	TGTGCCAGCTCAAGGACAGAAGGTTACAATGAGCAGTTCTTC
-	TRBJ2-2	TRBV6-2/TRBV6-3	TRBD1	CASSTLSDRGGTGELFF	TGTGCCAGCAGCACCCTCTCGGACAGGGGGGGAACCGGGGAGCTGTTTTTT
-	TRBJ2-3	TRBV19	-	CASSIAGDFSYTQYF	TGTGCCAGTAGTATAGCGGGAGATTTTTCATATACGCAGTATTTT
-	TRBJ2-1	TRBV14	TRBD2	CASSPTGGRHHEQFF	TGTGCCAGCAGCCCAACGGGCGGGAGGCATCATGAGCAGTTCTTC
few	TRBJ2-3	TRBV1	-	CTSSQGLAPDTQYF	TGCACCAGCAGCCAAGGACTAGCTCCAGATACGCAGTATTTT
-	TRBJ2-1	TRBV18	-	CASSPNRRANEQFF	TGTGCCAGCTCGCCCAACAGGAGAGCGAATGAGCAGTTCTTC
-	TRBJ1-1	TRBV5-1	TRBD1	CASSQIGTERNTEAFF	TGCGCCAGCAGCCAGATCGGGACAGAGAGGAACACTGAAGCTTTCTTT
-	TRBJ1-1	TRBV28	-	CASSLSGNEAFF	TGTGCCAGCAGTTTATCCGGGAATGAAGCTTTCTTT
-	TRBJ1-4	TRBV9	-	CASSVGTTWGEKLFF	TGTGCCAGCAGCGTAGGGACAACCTGGGGTGAAAAACTGTTTTTT
-	TRBJ1-1	TRBV7-9	-	CASSWAKGVGSLMRVNTEAFF	TGTGCCAGCAGCTGGGCGAAGGGGGTGGGCAGCCTGATGAGAGTGAACACTGAAGCTTTCTTT
-	TRBJ2-3	TRBV12-5	-	CASGLVLNKRFTDTQYF	TGTGCTAGTGGTTTGGTACTTAACAAGCGATTCACAGATACGCAGTATTTT
-	TRBJ2-6	TRBV5-1	-	CASSLGLLGPDSGANVLTF	TGCGCCAGCAGCTTGGGATTGTTGGGGCCTGACTCTGGGGCCAACGTCCTGACTTTC
-	TRBJ2-7	TRBV10-1	TRBD1	CASKRLLGQAYEQYF	TGCGCCAGTAAGCGATTGCTGGGACAGGCCTACGAGCAGTACTTC
-	TRBJ2-5	TRBV5-1	-	CASSLAPGGGETQYF	TGCGCCAGCAGCTTGGCCCCCGGTGGAGGGGAGACCCAGTACTTC
-	TRBJ2-1	TRBV3-1/TRBV3-2	TRBD1	CASSQAGTGGSEKRSEQFF	TGTGCCAGCAGCCAAGCCGGGACAGGGGGGAGCGAAAAGCGCAGTGAGCAGTTCTTC
-	TRBJ2-2	TRBV7-9	-	CASRVSATPNTGELFF	TGTGCCAGCCGTGTTAGTGCTACTCCGAACACCGGGGAGCTGTTTTTT
-	TRBJ1-2	TRBV27	TRBD1	CASSSLYRQGGHGYTF	TGTGCCAGCAGTTCCTTATATCGACAGGGTGGGCATGGCTACACCTTC
once	TRBJ2-7	TRBV29-1	TRBD1	CSVLTGTDTYEQYF	TGCAGCGTGTTAACCGGGACAGACACCTACGAGCAGTACTTC
few	TRBJ1-2	TRBV6-5	-	CASGPVFDGYTF	TGTGCCAGCGGGCCGGTATTTGATGGCTACACCTTC
-	TRBJ1-1	TRBV11-2	-	CASSLELGRGMNTEAFF	TGTGCCAGCAGCTTAGAGTTAGGGCGGGGGATGAACACTGAAGCTTTCTTT
-	TRBJ1-1	TRBV7-3	-	CASSLTHGQTTEAFF	TGTGCCAGCAGCTTAACTCACGGACAGACCACTGAAGCTTTCTTT
-	TRBJ1-6	TRBV27	-	CASSPTGSYNSPLHF	TGTGCCAGCAGTCCCACCGGCTCCTATAATTCACCCCTCCACTTT
-	TRBJ2-3	TRBV15	TRBD1	CATSKTGTGGGLNTQYF	TGTGCCACCAGCAAAACCGGGACAGGGGGGGGCCTGAATACGCAGTATTTT
-	TRBJ2-7	TRBV18	TRBD2	CASSQLAGSSYEQYF	TGTGCCAGCTCACAGCTAGCGGGGAGCTCCTACGAGCAGTACTTC
once	TRBJ2-7	TRBV15	-	CATSARDNSYEQYF	TGTGCCACCAGCGCCCGGGACAACTCCTACGAGCAGTACTTC
-	TRBJ1-2	TRBV25-1	-	CASSEYQSGGGYTF	TGTGCCAGCAGTGAATATCAATCGGGAGGGGGCTACACCTTC
-	TRBJ1-1	TRBV11-3	-	CASSSAPTSGEAFF	TGTGCCAGCAGCTCGGCTCCGACGTCCGGGGAAGCTTTCTTT
-	TRBJ2-3	TRBV6-5	TRBD1	CASTSDRSTDTQYF	TGTGCCAGCACCTCGGACAGGAGCACAGATACGCAGTATTTT
-	TRBJ2-3	TRBV7-9	-	CASSLASGSTDTQYF	TGTGCCAGCAGCTTAGCGAGCGGGAGCACAGATACGCAGTATTTT
-	TRBJ1-2	TRBV11-1	-	CASGTIDSNGYTF	TGTGCCAGCGGCACTATTGACTCTAATGGCTACACCTTC
-	TRBJ2-1	TRBV18	TRBD1	CASSPPGTGASEQFF	TGTGCCAGCTCACCCCCCGGGACAGGGGCTTCCGAGCAGTTCTTC
once	TRBJ1-5	TRBV6-6	-	CASRTGGSSNQPQHF	TGTGCCAGCAGAACGGGGGGGTCCAGCAATCAGCCCCAGCATTTT
-	TRBJ1-3	TRBV27	TRBD1	CASSLTGGPLTGNTIYF	TGTGCCAGCAGTCTTACAGGGGGTCCGCTGACTGGAAACACCATATATTTT
-	TRBJ1-6	TRBV30	-	CAWGNTYSSYNSPLHF	TGTGCCTGGGGGAATACCTACAGCTCCTATAATTCACCCCTCCACTTT
-	TRBJ2-5	TRBV5-4	TRBD1	CASSISGGQETQYF	TGTGCCAGCAGTATTTCAGGGGGCCAAGAGACCCAGTACTTC
-	TRBJ1-6	TRBV6-5	TRBD1	CASTATGTFNSPLHF	TGTGCCAGCACCGCGACAGGGACTTTTAATTCACCCCTCCACTTT
-	TRBJ2-1	TRBV5-1	TRBD2	CASSSGGGTYNEQFF	TGCGCCAGCAGCAGCGGGGGAGGAACCTACAATGAGCAGTTCTTC
-	TRBJ2-1	TRBV13	TRBD1	CASSNRQGGTYNEQFF	TGTGCCAGCAGCAACCGACAGGGGGGGACCTACAATGAGCAGTTCTTC
-	TRBJ1-2	TRBV4-1	-	CASSPQGFGYTF	TGCGCCAGCAGCCCTCAGGGGTTTGGCTACACCTTC
-	TRBJ1-5	TRBV27	-	CASSIRQGNQPQHF	TGTGCCAGCAGTATCAGGCAGGGCAATCAGCCCCAGCATTTT
-	TRBJ1-4	TRBV3-1/TRBV3-2	TRBD1	CASSQWTGGEEKLFF	TGTGCCAGCAGCCAATGGACAGGGGGTGAAGAAAAACTGTTTTTT
-	TRBJ1-4	TRBV25-1	-	CASSRQSNEKLFF	TGTGCCAGCAGTCGACAGTCTAATGAAAAACTGTTTTTT
-	TRBJ1-4	TRBV5-1	TRBD1	CASSSGQGGTNEKLFF	TGCGCCAGCAGCTCGGGACAGGGAGGTACTAATGAAAAACTGTTTTTT
-	TRBJ1-2	TRBV5-4	-	CASSSGEAYGYTF	TGTGCCAGCAGCTCGGGGGAGGCCTATGGCTACACCTTC
-	TRBJ2-1	TRBV7-9	TRBD2	CASSSPGLAGVNEQFF	TGTGCCAGCAGCAGCCCGGGACTAGCGGGTGTCAATGAGCAGTTCTTC
-	TRBJ1-3	TRBV5-1	-	CASSLVGGEGNTIYF	TGCGCCAGCAGCTTGGTCGGGGGAGAGGGAAACACCATATATTTT
once	TRBJ2-7	TRBV20-1	TRBD2	CSASPGTSTYEQYF	TGCAGTGCTAGTCCCGGGACTAGTACCTACGAGCAGTACTTC